This T cell receptor beta chain derives from a study of T and B cells in COVID-19 patients. Study-level findings and limits: Sorted SARS-CoV-2-responsive or tetramer+ T cells and CD4+, regulatory and CD8+ subsets were not yet sequenced. Of about 2,500 TCR clusters found only in the recovered cohort, 31 had low generation probability.

From blood, roughly 240-550 ng of genomic DNA served as TRB template. TRB rearrangements were amplified by multiplex PCR with BIOMED2 TRB-A/B primers. TCRdb itself ran the multiplex PCR reads through MiXCR, one entry per CDR3 protein. The sample has 4,000 to 5,500 distinct CDR3 sequences; 20% to 25% are singletons. This clonotype has more than one count but fewer than ten. Its specificity is unknown. The ends were cut back, 4 bases at V and 8 bases at J, with 12 bases in the middle. In germline, CDR1 is SEHNR, CDR2 FQNEAQ (reference sequence). The CDR3 length is 14 residues. This chain joins TRBV7-9 and TRBJ1-6; D possibly corresponds to TRBD1 (6 bases). The receptor was isolated from a human donor with active COVID-19. The sample was blood. Here the CDR3 DNA reads TGTGCCAGCAGCTGGGGGGCCGGCGATTCACCCCTCCACTTT. It is translated as CASSWGAGDSPLHF. The full variable domain, in which reference TRBV7-9 and TRBJ1-6 provide the parts outside the CDR3, is DTGVSQNPRHKITKRGQNVTFRCDPISEHNRLYWYRQTLGQGPEFLTYFQNEAQLEKSRLLSDRFSAERPKGSFSTLEIQRTEQGDSAMYLCASSWGAGDSPLHFGNGTRLTVT.